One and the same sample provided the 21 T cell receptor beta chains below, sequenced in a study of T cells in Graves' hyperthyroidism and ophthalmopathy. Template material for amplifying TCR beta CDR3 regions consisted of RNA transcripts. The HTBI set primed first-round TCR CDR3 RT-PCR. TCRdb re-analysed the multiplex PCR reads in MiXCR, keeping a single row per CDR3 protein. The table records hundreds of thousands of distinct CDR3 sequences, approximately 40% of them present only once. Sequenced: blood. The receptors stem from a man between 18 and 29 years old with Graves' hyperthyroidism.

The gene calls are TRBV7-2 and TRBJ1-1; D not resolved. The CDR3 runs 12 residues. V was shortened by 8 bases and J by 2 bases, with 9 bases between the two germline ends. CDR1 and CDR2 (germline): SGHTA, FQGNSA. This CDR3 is CASGSGNTEAFF. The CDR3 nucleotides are TGTGCCAGCGGGTCCGGTAACACTGAAGCTTTCTTT. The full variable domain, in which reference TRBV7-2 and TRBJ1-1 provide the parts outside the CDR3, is GAGVSQSPSNKVTEKGKDVELRCDPISGHTALYWYRQSLGQGLEFLIYFQGNSAPDKSGLPSDRFSAERTGGSVSTLTIQRTQQEDSAVYLCASGSGNTEAFFGQGTRLTVV.

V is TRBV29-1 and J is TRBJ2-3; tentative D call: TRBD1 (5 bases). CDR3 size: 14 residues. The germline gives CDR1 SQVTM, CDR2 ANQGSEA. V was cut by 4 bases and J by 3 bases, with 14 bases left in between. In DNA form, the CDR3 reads TGCAGCGTTGTAAGCCCTCAGGGAACAGATACGCAGTATTTT. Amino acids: CSVVSPQGTDTQYF.

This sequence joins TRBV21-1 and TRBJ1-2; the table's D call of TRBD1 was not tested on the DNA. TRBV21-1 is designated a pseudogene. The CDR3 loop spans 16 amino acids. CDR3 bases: TGTGCCAGCAGCATGCGGCACGATGGGCCAGGGAATGGCTACACCTTC. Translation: CASSMRHDGPGNGYTF.

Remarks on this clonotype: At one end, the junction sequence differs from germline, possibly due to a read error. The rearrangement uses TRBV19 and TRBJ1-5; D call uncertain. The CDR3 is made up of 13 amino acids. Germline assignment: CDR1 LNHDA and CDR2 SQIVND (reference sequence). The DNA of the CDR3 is TGTACCAGCAGCGGTACAGATAATCAGCCCCAGCATTTT. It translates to CTSSGTDNQPQHF.

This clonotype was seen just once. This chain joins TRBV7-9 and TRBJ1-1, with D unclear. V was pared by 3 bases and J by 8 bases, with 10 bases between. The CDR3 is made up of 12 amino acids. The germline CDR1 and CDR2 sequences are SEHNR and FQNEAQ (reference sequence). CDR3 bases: TGTGCCAGCAGCTTCGGGGTGGCGGAAGCTTTCTTT. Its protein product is CASSFGVAEAFF.

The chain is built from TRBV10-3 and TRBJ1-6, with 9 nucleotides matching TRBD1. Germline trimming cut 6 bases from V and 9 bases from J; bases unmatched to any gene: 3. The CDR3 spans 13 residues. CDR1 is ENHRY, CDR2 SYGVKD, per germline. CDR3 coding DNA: TGTGCCATCAGGCCGGGACAGGGTTCACCCCTCCACTTT. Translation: CAIRPGQGSPLHF.

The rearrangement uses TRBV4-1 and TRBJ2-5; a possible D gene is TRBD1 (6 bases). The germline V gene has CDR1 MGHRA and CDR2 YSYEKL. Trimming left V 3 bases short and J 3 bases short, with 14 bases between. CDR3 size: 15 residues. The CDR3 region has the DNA TGCGCCAGCAGCCACCGGGGACAAAGTGAAGAGACCCAGTACTTC. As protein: CASSHRGQSEETQYF.

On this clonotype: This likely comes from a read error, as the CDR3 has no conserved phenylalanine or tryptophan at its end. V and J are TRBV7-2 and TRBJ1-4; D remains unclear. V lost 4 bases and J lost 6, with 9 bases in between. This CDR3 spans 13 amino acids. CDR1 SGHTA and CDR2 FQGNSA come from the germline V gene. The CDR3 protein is CASSWIPDEKLFL. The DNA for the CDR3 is TGTGCCAGCAGCTGGATACCCGATGAAAAACTGTTTCTT.

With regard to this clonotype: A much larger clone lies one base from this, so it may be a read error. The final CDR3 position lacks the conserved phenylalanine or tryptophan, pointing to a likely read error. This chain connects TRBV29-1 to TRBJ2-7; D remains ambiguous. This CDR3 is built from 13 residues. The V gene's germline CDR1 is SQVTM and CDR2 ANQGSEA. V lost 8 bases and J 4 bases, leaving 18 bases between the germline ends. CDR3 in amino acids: CSSLDTDTYEQYS. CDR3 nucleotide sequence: TGCAGCTCCTTAGACACAGACACATACGAGCAGTACTCC.

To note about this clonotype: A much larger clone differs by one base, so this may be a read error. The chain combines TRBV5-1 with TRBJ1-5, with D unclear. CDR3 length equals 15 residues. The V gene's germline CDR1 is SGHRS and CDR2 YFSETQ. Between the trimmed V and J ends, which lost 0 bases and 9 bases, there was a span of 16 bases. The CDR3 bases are TGCGCCAGCAGCTTGGTATCCGGGAGACATCGGCCCCAGCATTTT. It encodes CASSLVSGRHRPQHF. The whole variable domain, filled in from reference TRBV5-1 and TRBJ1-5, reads KAGVTQTPRYLIKTRGQQVTLSCSPISGHRSVSWYQQTPGQGLQFLFEYFSETQRNKGNFPGRFSGRQFSNSRSEMNVSTLELGDSALYLCASSLVSGRHRPQHFGDGTRLSIL.

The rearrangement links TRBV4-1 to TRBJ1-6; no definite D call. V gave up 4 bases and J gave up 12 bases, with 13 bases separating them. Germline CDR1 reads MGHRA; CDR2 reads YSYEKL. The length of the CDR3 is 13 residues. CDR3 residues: CASSPLLRRPLHF. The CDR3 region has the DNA TGCGCCAGCAGCCCCCTTCTCCGAAGACCCCTCCACTTT.

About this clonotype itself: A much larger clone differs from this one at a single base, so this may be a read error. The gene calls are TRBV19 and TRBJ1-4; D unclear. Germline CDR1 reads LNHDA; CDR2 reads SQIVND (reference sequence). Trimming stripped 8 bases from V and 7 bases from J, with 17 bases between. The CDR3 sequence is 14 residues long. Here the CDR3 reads CASGHPPRGEKLFF. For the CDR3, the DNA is TGTGCCAGTGGCCATCCTCCACGCGGTGAAAAACTGTTTTTT.

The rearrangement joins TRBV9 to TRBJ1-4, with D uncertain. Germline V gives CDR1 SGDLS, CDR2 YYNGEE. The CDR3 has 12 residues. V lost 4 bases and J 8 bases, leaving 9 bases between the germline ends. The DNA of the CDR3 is TGTGCCAGCAGCCAGACGAGAGAAAAACTGTTTTTT. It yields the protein CASSQTREKLFF. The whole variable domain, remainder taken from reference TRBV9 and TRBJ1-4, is DSGVTQTPKHLITATGQRVTLRCSPRSGDLSVYWYQQSLDQGLQFLIQYYNGEERAKGNILERFSAQQFPDLHSELNLSSLELGDSALYFCASSQTREKLFFGSGTQLSVL.

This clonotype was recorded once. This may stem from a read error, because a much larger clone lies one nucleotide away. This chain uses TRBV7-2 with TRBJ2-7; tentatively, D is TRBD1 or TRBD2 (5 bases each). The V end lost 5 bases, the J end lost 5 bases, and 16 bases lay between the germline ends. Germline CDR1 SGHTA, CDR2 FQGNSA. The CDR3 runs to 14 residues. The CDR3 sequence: CASSVPGRRHEQYF. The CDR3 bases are TGTGCCAGCAGCGTGCCGGGACGAAGGCACGAGCAGTACTTC.

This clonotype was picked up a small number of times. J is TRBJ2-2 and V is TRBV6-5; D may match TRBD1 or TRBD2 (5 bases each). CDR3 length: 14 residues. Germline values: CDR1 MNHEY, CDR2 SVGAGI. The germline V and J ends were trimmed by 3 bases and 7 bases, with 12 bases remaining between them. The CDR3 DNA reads TGTGCCAGCAGTTATGAGGGACGTGTCGGGGAGCTGTTTTTT. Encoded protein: CASSYEGRVGELFF.

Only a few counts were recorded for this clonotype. This CDR3 reads CASSPWGFTEAFF. CDR3 nucleotides: TGCGCCAGCAGCCCGTGGGGTTTCACTGAAGCTTTCTTT. V usage is TRBV5-1 and J usage is TRBJ1-1, with no clear D. CDR1 is SGHRS and CDR2 is YFSETQ in the germline V gene. Trimming took off 4 bases at V and 4 bases at J, with 11 bases between the two ends. The CDR3 has 13 residues.

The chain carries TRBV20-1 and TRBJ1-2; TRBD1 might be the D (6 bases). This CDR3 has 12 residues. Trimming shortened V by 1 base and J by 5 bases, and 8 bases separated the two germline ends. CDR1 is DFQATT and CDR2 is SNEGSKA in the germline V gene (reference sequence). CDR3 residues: CSARAQGYGYTF. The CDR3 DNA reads TGCAGTGCTAGAGCTCAGGGGTATGGCTACACCTTC.

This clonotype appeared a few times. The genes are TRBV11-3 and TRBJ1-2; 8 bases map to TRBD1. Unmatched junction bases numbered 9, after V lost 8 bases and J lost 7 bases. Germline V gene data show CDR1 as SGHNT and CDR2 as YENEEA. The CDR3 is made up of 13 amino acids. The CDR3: CASGPTTGVGYTF. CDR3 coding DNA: TGTGCCAGCGGCCCAACGACAGGGGTTGGCTACACCTTC.

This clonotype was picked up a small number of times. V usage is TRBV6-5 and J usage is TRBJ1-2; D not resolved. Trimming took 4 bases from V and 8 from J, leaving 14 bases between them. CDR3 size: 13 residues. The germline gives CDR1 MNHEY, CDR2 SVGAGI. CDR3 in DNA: TGTGCCAGCAGTTCCTCAGTAGATCGCGGCTACACCTTC. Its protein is CASSSSVDRGYTF.

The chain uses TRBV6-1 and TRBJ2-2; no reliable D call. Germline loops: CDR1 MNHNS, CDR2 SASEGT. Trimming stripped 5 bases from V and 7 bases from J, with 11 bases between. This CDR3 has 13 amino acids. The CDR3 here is CASSYSPVGELFF. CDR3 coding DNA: TGTGCCAGCAGTTACTCGCCGGTCGGGGAGCTGTTTTTT.

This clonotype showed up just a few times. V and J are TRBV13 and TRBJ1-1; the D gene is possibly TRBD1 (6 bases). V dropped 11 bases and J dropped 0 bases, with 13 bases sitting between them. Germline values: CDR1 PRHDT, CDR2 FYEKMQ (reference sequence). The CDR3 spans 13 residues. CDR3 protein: CAGGGPLNTEAFF. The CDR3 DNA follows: TGTGCCGGGGGCGGGCCGCTGAACACTGAAGCTTTCTTT.